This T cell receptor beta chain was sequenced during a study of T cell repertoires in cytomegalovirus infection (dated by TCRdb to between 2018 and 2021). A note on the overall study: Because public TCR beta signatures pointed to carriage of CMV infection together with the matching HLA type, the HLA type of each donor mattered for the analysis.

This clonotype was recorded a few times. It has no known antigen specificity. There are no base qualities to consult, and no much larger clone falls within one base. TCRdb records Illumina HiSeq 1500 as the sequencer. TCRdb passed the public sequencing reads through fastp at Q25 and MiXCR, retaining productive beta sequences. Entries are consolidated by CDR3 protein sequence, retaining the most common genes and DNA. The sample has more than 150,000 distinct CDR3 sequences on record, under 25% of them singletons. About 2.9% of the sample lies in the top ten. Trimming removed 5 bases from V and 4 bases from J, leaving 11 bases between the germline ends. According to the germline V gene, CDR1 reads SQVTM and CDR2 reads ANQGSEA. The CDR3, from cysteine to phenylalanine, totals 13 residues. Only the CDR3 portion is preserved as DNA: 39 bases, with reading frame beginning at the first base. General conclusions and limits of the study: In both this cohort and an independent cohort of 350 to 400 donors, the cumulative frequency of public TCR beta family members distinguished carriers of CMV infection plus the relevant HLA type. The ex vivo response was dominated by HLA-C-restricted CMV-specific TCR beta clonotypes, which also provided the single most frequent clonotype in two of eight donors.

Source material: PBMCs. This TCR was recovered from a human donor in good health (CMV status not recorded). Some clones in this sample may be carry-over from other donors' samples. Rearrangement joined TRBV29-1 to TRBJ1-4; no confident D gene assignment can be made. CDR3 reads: CSVKWFGNEKLFF. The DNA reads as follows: TGCAGCGTTAAATGGTTCGGTAATGAAAAACTGTTTTTT.